These 8 T cell receptor beta chains came from one sample sequenced in a study of cytomegalovirus exposure and HLA in healthy donors. Produced via immunoSEQ multiplex PCR; TCRdb's table is partial and in-frame only. The sample yields about 65,000 clones, around 90% seen once. Sequences were obtained from PBMCs. These receptor sequences come from a woman between 18 and 29 years old in good health and CMV-seronegative.

The chain carries TRBV28 and TRBJ2-7; 9 bases fit TRBD1. Looked up from germline, CDR1 is MDHEN and CDR2 is SYDVKM. This CDR3 region has 14 residues. The V gene end was trimmed by 7 bases and the J gene end by 0 bases; junction bases not matched to a gene: 4. The CDR3 protein is CASTPTGGSYEQYF. CDR3 DNA sequence: TGTGCCAGCACCCCGACAGGGGGCTCCTACGAGCAGTACTTC.

The chain joins TRBV12-5 to TRBJ1-2; D is undetermined. The germline V gene encodes CDR1 LGHNT and CDR2 FRNRAP. The CDR3 covers 15 residues. Trimming left V 0 bases short and J 2 bases short, with 10 bases between. The CDR3 coding sequence is TGTGCTAGTGGTTTGGTATATGGTACAAACTATGGCTACACCTTC. This sequence encodes CASGLVYGTNYGYTF.

This chain links TRBV6-1 with TRBJ1-2; 10 nucleotides match TRBD1. This CDR3 spans 16 amino acids. CDR1 is MNHNS, CDR2 SASEGT, per germline. The junction had 6 bases not matched to a gene; V was cut back by 0 bases and J by 5 bases. Written as DNA, the CDR3 is TGTGCCAGCAGTGAAGCGCAACCGGACAGGGGGTATGGCTACACCTTC. Translated: CASSEAQPDRGYGYTF.

The chain uses TRBV2 and TRBJ2-3; TRBD2 matches at 9 bases. This CDR3 contains 22 residues. Losses at the gene ends were 2 bases for V and 2 bases for J; bases not matched to a gene: 23. Germline CDR1 reads SNHLY; CDR2 reads FYNNEI. The CDR3 loop reads CASSELGTSGLAGSDLTDTQYF. The CDR3 coding sequence is TGTGCCAGCAGTGAATTAGGAACGTCGGGGCTAGCGGGGTCCGACCTCACAGATACGCAGTATTTT. Filled out from reference TRBV2 and TRBJ2-3, the complete variable domain reads EPEVTQTPSHQVTQMGQEVILRCVPISNHLYFYWYRQILGQKVEFLVSFYNNEISEKSEIFDDQFSVERPDGSNFTLKIRSTKLEDSAMYFCASSELGTSGLAGSDLTDTQYFGPGTRLTVL.

This rearrangement joins TRBV6-1 to TRBJ1-5, with D possibly being TRBD1 (6 bases). The V and J ends lost 7 bases and 6 bases respectively, with 13 bases between them. The germline V gene has CDR1 MNHNS and CDR2 SASEGT. CDR3 length: 13 residues. The CDR3, as DNA: TGTGCCAGCATCCCAGGGGTGGGTCAGCCCCAGCATTTT. This sequence encodes CASIPGVGQPQHF.

This sequence joins TRBV7-3 and TRBJ1-1, with 7 bases lining up with TRBD1. There are 15 residues in the CDR3. In germline, CDR1 is SGHTA, CDR2 FQGTGA. The J segment lost 5 bases and the V segment lost 4 bases, leaving 10 bases of the junction unmatched. CDR3 sequence (DNA): TGTGCCAGCAGCTCCCTCGAATCCAGGGGGACTGAAGCTTTCTTT. Translation gives CASSSLESRGTEAFF.

J is TRBJ2-6 and V is TRBV7-9; 11 nucleotides align to TRBD1. This CDR3 spans 19 amino acids. V shed 1 base and J 0 bases; nucleotides not matched to a gene: 5. From germline, CDR1 is SEHNR and CDR2 FQNEAQ (reference sequence). CDR3 sequence: CASSLVGTGGPSGANVLTF. CDR3 DNA: TGTGCCAGCAGCTTAGTTGGGACAGGGGGTCCCTCTGGGGCCAACGTCCTGACTTTC.

This rearrangement joins TRBV6-1 to TRBJ2-1; 7 nucleotides align to TRBD1. The CDR3 spans 14 residues. Unmatched junction bases numbered 7, after V lost 4 bases and J lost 7 bases. The germline V gene has CDR1 MNHNS and CDR2 SASEGT. The CDR3 loop reads CASSVGGDRNEQFF. DNA of the CDR3: TGTGCCAGCAGTGTGGGTGGGGACAGAAATGAGCAGTTCTTC.